This T cell receptor beta chain was recovered during a study of cytomegalovirus exposure and HLA in healthy donors. Trimming removed 1 base from V and 2 bases from J, with 3 bases in between. CDR3 length equals 12 residues. In germline, CDR1 is MGHRA, CDR2 YSYEKL. 13 Jbeta primers and 60 Vbeta primers were used for the PCR. The method was immunoSEQ multiplex PCR; TCRdb's version includes in-frame clones alone and lacks a portion of them. The data contain about 170,000 clones, roughly 84% of them singletons. The receptor was isolated from a young man in good health and CMV-seropositive. Sequencing used PBMCs. This sequence joins TRBV4-1 and TRBJ2-7; D is unresolved. The CDR3 DNA follows: TGCGCCAGCAGCCAAGGTACCTACGAGCAGTACTTC. Translated: CASSQGTYEQYF.